This T cell receptor beta chain was captured in a study of identical twins. This clonotype was counted many times. cDNA molecules carried unique molecular identifiers, and template switching added a universal primer site. MiXCR, applied by TCRdb to the 5' RACE reads, yields one record per CDR3 protein. The data hold around 1.7 million distinct CDR3 sequences, with about 31% observed a single time. The CDR3 sequence is 17 residues long. V was shortened by 0 bases and J by 4 bases, with 17 bases between the two germline ends. The germline gives CDR1 SGHRS, CDR2 YFSETQ. Material: cord blood. The chain has TRBV5-1 and TRBJ2-1, with D tentatively TRBD2 (5 bases). This sequence was found in a newborn girl in good health. CDR3 sequence (DNA): TGCGCCAGCAGCTTGGCCCCCATAATTCGAGGGTACAATGAGCAGTTCTTC. It encodes CASSLAPIIRGYNEQFF.